These T cell receptor beta chains were read from a single sample in a study of T cells in Graves' hyperthyroidism and ophthalmopathy. Via MiXCR, TCRdb re-called the multiplex PCR reads, giving one row per CDR3 protein. The sample gives approximately 400,000 distinct CDR3 sequences, around 15% of which show up once; approximately 27% is in the top ten. The sequencing input was blood. These receptors all come from a man aged 45-60 years with Graves' ophthalmopathy. Each CDR3 is given with its conserved first and last residue. Fields, in order: clone size, D gene, V gene, J gene, CDR3 protein, CDR3 DNA. D genes are given only for firm matches. Part of the rows lack a size; the others show once, few, many or a class for expanded clones.

abundance: .; d_gene: .; v_gene: TRBV29-1; j_gene: TRBJ1-2; CDR3aa: CSVDRVDYGYTF; CDR3nt: TGCAGCGTTGACAGAGTTGACTATGGCTACACCTTC
abundance: .; d_gene: TRBD1; v_gene: TRBV6-1; j_gene: TRBJ2-7; CDR3aa: CASSRDRESHEQYF; CDR3nt: TGTGCCAGCAGTCGGGACAGAGAGTCCCACGAGCAGTACTTC
abundance: few; d_gene: TRBD2; v_gene: TRBV12-3/TRBV12-4; j_gene: TRBJ2-1; CDR3aa: CASSQGLVRQFF; CDR3nt: TGTGCCAGCAGCCAAGGACTAGTTCGCCAGTTCTTC
abundance: many; d_gene: .; v_gene: TRBV11-2; j_gene: TRBJ2-7; CDR3aa: CASSHNSYEQYF; CDR3nt: TGTGCCAGCAGCCACAACTCCTACGAGCAGTACTTC
abundance: many; d_gene: .; v_gene: TRBV6-1; j_gene: TRBJ1-2; CDR3aa: CASIVGTGDGYTF; CDR3nt: TGTGCCAGCATCGTCGGAACCGGGGATGGCTACACCTTC
abundance: few; d_gene: TRBD1; v_gene: TRBV20-1; j_gene: TRBJ1-6; CDR3aa: CSAVLWDRVVSPLHF; CDR3nt: TGCAGTGCGGTTCTTTGGGACAGGGTAGTTTCACCCCTCCACTTT
abundance: many; d_gene: TRBD1; v_gene: TRBV27; j_gene: TRBJ2-2; CDR3aa: CASSQTLPGQGRAGELFF; CDR3nt: TGTGCCAGCAGTCAAACTCTGCCGGGACAGGGCAGGGCCGGGGAGCTGTTTTTT
abundance: many; d_gene: TRBD1; v_gene: TRBV12-3/TRBV12-4; j_gene: TRBJ1-1; CDR3aa: CASRERQGSTTEAFF; CDR3nt: TGTGCCAGCAGGGAGAGACAGGGATCGACCACTGAAGCTTTCTTT
abundance: many; d_gene: TRBD2; v_gene: TRBV3-1; j_gene: TRBJ2-1; CDR3aa: CASSQAGLAPGGEQFF; CDR3nt: TGTGCCAGCAGCCAAGCGGGACTAGCCCCGGGGGGTGAGCAGTTCTTC
abundance: .; d_gene: .; v_gene: TRBV6-1; j_gene: TRBJ1-4; CDR3aa: CASSTFPRGGKLFF; CDR3nt: TGTGCCAGCAGTACCTTTCCGAGGGGAGGAAAACTGTTTTTT
abundance: few; d_gene: TRBD2; v_gene: TRBV27; j_gene: TRBJ2-5; CDR3aa: CASSYGTSAQETQYF; CDR3nt: TGTGCCAGCAGTTACGGGACTAGCGCTCAAGAGACCCAGTACTTC
abundance: few; d_gene: .; v_gene: TRBV12-3/TRBV12-4; j_gene: TRBJ1-1; CDR3aa: CASSLQVTTGAFF; CDR3nt: TGTGCCAGCAGTTTACAGGTAACGACTGGAGCTTTCTTT
abundance: few; d_gene: .; v_gene: TRBV20-1; j_gene: TRBJ1-1; CDR3aa: CSAKGRGAEAFF; CDR3nt: TGCAGTGCAAAAGGCCGGGGAGCTGAAGCTTTCTTT
abundance: many; d_gene: .; v_gene: TRBV11-2; j_gene: TRBJ2-2; CDR3aa: CASSWVTGELFF; CDR3nt: TGTGCCAGCAGCTGGGTCACCGGGGAGCTGTTTTTT
abundance: many; d_gene: .; v_gene: TRBV2; j_gene: TRBJ2-1; CDR3aa: CASSLGARGLHNGEQFF; CDR3nt: TGTGCCAGCAGTCTGGGGGCGAGAGGGCTCCATAATGGTGAGCAGTTCTTC
abundance: .; d_gene: TRBD2; v_gene: TRBV15; j_gene: TRBJ2-1; CDR3aa: CATSRDLGLAGAEQFF; CDR3nt: TGTGCCACCAGCAGAGATCTGGGACTAGCGGGAGCCGAGCAGTTCTTC
abundance: few; d_gene: .; v_gene: TRBV29-1; j_gene: TRBJ1-2; CDR3aa: CSVEILNRDGYTF; CDR3nt: TGCAGCGTTGAAATCCTCAACAGGGATGGCTACACCTTC
abundance: few; d_gene: TRBD2; v_gene: TRBV7-2; j_gene: TRBJ2-5; CDR3aa: CASSQGGLAAVQETQYF; CDR3nt: TGTGCCAGCAGCCAAGGGGGACTAGCGGCCGTACAAGAGACCCAGTACTTC
abundance: many; d_gene: .; v_gene: TRBV12-3/TRBV12-4; j_gene: TRBJ2-3; CDR3aa: CASSLQRRTDTQYF; CDR3nt: TGTGCCAGCAGTTTACAACGACGCACAGATACGCAGTATTTT
abundance: many; d_gene: .; v_gene: TRBV6-1; j_gene: TRBJ1-5; CDR3aa: CASRRDYSNQPQHF; CDR3nt: TGTGCCAGCCGGCGCGACTATAGCAATCAGCCCCAGCATTTT
abundance: .; d_gene: .; v_gene: TRBV29-1; j_gene: TRBJ2-5; CDR3aa: CSVVGGFGGGAETQCF; CDR3nt: .
abundance: many; d_gene: TRBD1; v_gene: TRBV20-1; j_gene: TRBJ2-7; CDR3aa: CSAKFSQGADEQYF; CDR3nt: TGCAGTGCCAAATTCTCGCAGGGGGCAGACGAGCAGTACTTC
abundance: .; d_gene: .; v_gene: TRBV29-1; j_gene: TRBJ1-2; CDR3aa: CSVGDQDKRTRHGYTF; CDR3nt: TGCAGCGTTGGTGATCAGGACAAGAGGACTCGCCATGGCTACACCTTC
abundance: many; d_gene: .; v_gene: TRBV20-1; j_gene: TRBJ2-1; CDR3aa: CSAREAGTDRYNEQFF; CDR3nt: TGCAGTGCTAGAGAAGCTGGGACGGACCGCTACAATGAGCAGTTCTTC
abundance: many; d_gene: .; v_gene: TRBV28; j_gene: TRBJ1-1; CDR3aa: CASSWITGRYTEAFF; CDR3nt: TGTGCCAGCAGCTGGATTACCGGGAGATACACTGAAGCTTTCTTT
abundance: .; d_gene: .; v_gene: TRBV20-1; j_gene: TRBJ1-4; CDR3aa: CSAIRDGRWEKLFF; CDR3nt: TGCAGTGCTATACGGGACGGGAGGTGGGAAAAACTGTTTTTT
abundance: once; d_gene: .; v_gene: TRBV10-3; j_gene: TRBJ2-7; CDR3aa: CAAKVGRELGEQYF; CDR3nt: TGTGCCGCCAAGGTAGGCCGGGAGTTAGGCGAGCAGTACTTC
abundance: many; d_gene: TRBD1; v_gene: TRBV28; j_gene: TRBJ1-1; CDR3aa: CASSWERGRGNTEAFF; CDR3nt: TGTGCCAGCAGCTGGGAGAGGGGGCGCGGGAACACTGAAGCTTTCTTT
abundance: many; d_gene: .; v_gene: TRBV6-2/TRBV6-3; j_gene: TRBJ2-7; CDR3aa: CASSYLLARSSYEQYF; CDR3nt: TGTGCCAGCAGTTACCTCCTAGCGAGGAGCTCCTACGAGCAGTACTTC
abundance: few; d_gene: .; v_gene: TRBV6-9; j_gene: TRBJ2-7; CDR3aa: CASSFSGSPYEQYF; CDR3nt: TGTGCCAGCAGTTTTTCCGGGAGCCCCTACGAGCAGTACTTC
abundance: .; d_gene: .; v_gene: TRBV9; j_gene: TRBJ2-1; CDR3aa: CASSVAQGAGNEQFF; CDR3nt: TGTGCCAGCAGCGTAGCGCAGGGCGCTGGCAATGAGCAGTTCTTC
abundance: few; d_gene: .; v_gene: TRBV19; j_gene: TRBJ1-2; CDR3aa: CASTTPRGDSYGYTF; CDR3nt: TGTGCCAGTACGACCCCCAGGGGAGATAGCTATGGCTACACCTTC
abundance: .; d_gene: .; v_gene: TRBV7-2; j_gene: TRBJ2-3; CDR3aa: CASSHIPRGDTQYF; CDR3nt: TGTGCCAGCAGCCACATTCCCCGTGGAGATACGCAGTATTTT
abundance: few; d_gene: .; v_gene: TRBV29-1; j_gene: TRBJ1-1; CDR3aa: CSVAWGENTEAFF; CDR3nt: TGCAGCGTTGCATGGGGGGAGAACACTGAAGCTTTCTTT
abundance: few; d_gene: .; v_gene: TRBV15; j_gene: TRBJ2-2; CDR3aa: CATRPRNTGELFF; CDR3nt: TGTGCCACCAGACCCCGGAACACCGGGGAGCTGTTTTTT
abundance: .; d_gene: .; v_gene: TRBV7-9; j_gene: TRBJ2-3; CDR3aa: CASSLFLGTDTQYF; CDR3nt: TGTGCCAGCAGCCTATTTCTAGGCACAGATACGCAGTATTTT
abundance: many; d_gene: .; v_gene: TRBV30; j_gene: TRBJ1-6; CDR3aa: CAWSVQGGNSPLHF; CDR3nt: TGTGCCTGGAGTGTCCAGGGAGGCAATTCACCCCTCCACTTT
abundance: .; d_gene: .; v_gene: TRBV6-2/TRBV6-3; j_gene: TRBJ2-7; CDR3aa: CASSYSRVSYEQYF; CDR3nt: TGTGCCAGCAGTTATTCCCGGGTCTCCTACGAGCAGTACTTC
abundance: many; d_gene: TRBD1; v_gene: TRBV28; j_gene: TRBJ2-5; CDR3aa: CASSLVPGQGWETQYF; CDR3nt: TGTGCCAGCAGTTTGGTTCCGGGACAGGGGTGGGAGACCCAGTACTTC
abundance: few; d_gene: .; v_gene: TRBV12-3/TRBV12-4; j_gene: TRBJ2-3; CDR3aa: CASSPPHGRGPDTQYF; CDR3nt: TGTGCCAGCAGCCCCCCCCACGGGAGGGGGCCAGATACGCAGTATTTT
abundance: .; d_gene: .; v_gene: TRBV5-1; j_gene: TRBJ1-5; CDR3aa: CASSPDGNSNQPQHF; CDR3nt: TGCGCCAGCAGCCCGGATGGGAATAGCAATCAGCCCCAGCATTTT
abundance: .; d_gene: TRBD1; v_gene: TRBV7-9; j_gene: TRBJ2-7; CDR3aa: CASSSTGDEQYF; CDR3nt: TGTGCCAGCAGCTCCACAGGGGACGAGCAGTACTTC
abundance: many; d_gene: .; v_gene: TRBV11-2; j_gene: TRBJ1-4; CDR3aa: CASSLDLGGYEKLFF; CDR3nt: TGTGCCAGCAGCTTAGATTTAGGGGGTTACGAAAAACTGTTTTTT
abundance: many; d_gene: TRBD2; v_gene: TRBV30; j_gene: TRBJ2-1; CDR3aa: CAWRMGVSGRLDNEQFF; CDR3nt: TGTGCCTGGAGGATGGGGGTGAGCGGGAGGCTCGACAATGAGCAGTTCTTC
abundance: many; d_gene: TRBD1; v_gene: TRBV12-3/TRBV12-4; j_gene: TRBJ2-5; CDR3aa: CASTDRQGDQETQYF; CDR3nt: TGTGCCAGCACCGACAGACAGGGCGACCAAGAGACCCAGTACTTC
abundance: many; d_gene: .; v_gene: TRBV5-1; j_gene: TRBJ2-1; CDR3aa: CASSFSTGYNEQFF; CDR3nt: TGCGCCAGCAGCTTCAGTACAGGGTACAATGAGCAGTTCTTC
abundance: many; d_gene: .; v_gene: TRBV30; j_gene: TRBJ2-7; CDR3aa: CAWTNSYEQYF; CDR3nt: TGTGCCTGGACAAACTCCTACGAGCAGTACTTC
abundance: few; d_gene: .; v_gene: TRBV20-1; j_gene: TRBJ2-7; CDR3aa: CSAPSVRDEQYF; CDR3nt: TGCAGTGCACCGAGCGTAAGAGACGAGCAGTACTTC
abundance: many; d_gene: .; v_gene: TRBV6-5; j_gene: TRBJ2-1; CDR3aa: CASSYGLNNEQFF; CDR3nt: TGTGCCAGCAGTTACGGACTCAACAATGAGCAGTTCTTC
abundance: many; d_gene: TRBD2; v_gene: TRBV2; j_gene: TRBJ2-2; CDR3aa: CASSAMREGPGELFF; CDR3nt: TGTGCCAGCAGTGCAATGCGGGAGGGCCCCGGGGAGCTGTTTTTT
abundance: few; d_gene: .; v_gene: TRBV6-5; j_gene: TRBJ1-2; CDR3aa: CASSYSSSSGGGYTF; CDR3nt: TGTGCCAGCAGTTACTCGAGTTCTAGCGGGGGTGGCTACACCTTC
abundance: many; d_gene: TRBD1; v_gene: TRBV27; j_gene: TRBJ2-2; CDR3aa: CASSPGTGGRTGELFF; CDR3nt: TGTGCCAGCAGTCCCGGGACAGGGGGACGTACCGGGGAGCTGTTTTTT
abundance: .; d_gene: TRBD2; v_gene: TRBV9; j_gene: TRBJ2-1; CDR3aa: CASSVVAGVNEQFF; CDR3nt: TGTGCCAGCAGCGTAGTTGCGGGAGTTAATGAGCAGTTCTTC
abundance: few; d_gene: .; v_gene: TRBV7-9; j_gene: TRBJ2-1; CDR3aa: CASSSIEGGVYNEQFF; CDR3nt: TGTGCCAGCAGCTCTATAGAAGGAGGGGTCTACAATGAGCAGTTCTTC
abundance: .; d_gene: TRBD1; v_gene: TRBV6-8; j_gene: TRBJ1-6; CDR3aa: CASRKQGARNNSPLHF; CDR3nt: TGTGCCAGCAGAAAACAGGGGGCAAGGAATAATTCACCCCTCCACTTT
abundance: .; d_gene: TRBD2; v_gene: TRBV19; j_gene: TRBJ2-3; CDR3aa: CASSMPSGTTDTQYF; CDR3nt: TGTGCCAGTAGTATGCCTAGCGGAACCACAGATACGCAGTATTTT